One T cell receptor (beta chain) is described in this entry. V lost 3 bases to trimming and J lost 4 bases, with 12 bases between them. In germline, CDR1 is SGHVS, CDR2 FQNEAQ. The CDR3 runs to 14 residues. The data are from a study of identical twins. TCRdb re-derived calls from the 5' RACE reads in MiXCR, one entry per CDR3 protein. The sample shows about 390,000 distinct CDR3 sequences, 8.5% to 10% of them seen only once. Sequenced: naive T cells sorted from blood. V and J are TRBV7-8 and TRBJ1-1; unclear D gene. This receptor was taken from a woman aged 45-60 years in good health. CDR3 in amino acids: CASSLHGRSTEAFF. CDR3 DNA: TGTGCCAGCAGCTTGCACGGGAGGAGCACTGAAGCTTTCTTT.